This T cell receptor beta chain came from a study of cytomegalovirus exposure and HLA in healthy donors. This CDR3 contains 19 residues. Trimming at V came to 7 bases and at J to 3 bases, leaving 13 bases not matched to a gene. Germline V CDR1 and CDR2: LNHDA, SQIVND (reference sequence). It was with 60 Vbeta and 13 Jbeta primers that the PCR ran. Assay used: immunoSEQ multiplex PCR; TCRdb lists only in-frame clones, some missing. The profile shows 45,000 to 65,000 clones, about three quarters of them singletons. This clone was observed once. Antigen unknown. Study-wide results and limits: Another analysis was done later, and it associated fewer than 20,000 TCR beta sequences with HLA alleles at 0.05 false discovery rate.

The sequence was collected from a man between 18 and 29 years old in good health and CMV-seronegative. The chain uses TRBV19 and TRBJ2-2, with 14 bases aligning to TRBD2. Material for sequencing was PBMCs. Here the CDR3 DNA reads TGTGCCAGTACCCGACAGTTTGGGACTAGCGGGAGTTACACCGGGGAGCTGTTTTTT. This encodes CASTRQFGTSGSYTGELFF. The full variable domain, with the rest looked up from reference TRBV19 and TRBJ2-2, is DGGITQSPKYLFRKEGQNVTLSCEQNLNHDAMYWYRQDPGQGLRLIYYSQIVNDFQKGDIAEGYSVSREKKESFPLTVTSAQKNPTAFYLCASTRQFGTSGSYTGELFFGEGSRLTVL.